The 16 T cell receptor beta chains below all came from one sample that was sequenced in a study of blood T cell repertoires in COVID-19. This table comes from immunoSEQ multiplex PCR, and its TCRdb copy is limited to in-frame clones, with some not included. This table has roughly 53,000 clones, 90% to 95% appearing once. Material: peripheral blood. These receptors all come from a human donor in a cohort sampled during active COVID-19.

This sequence joins TRBV19 and TRBJ2-7, with 7 bases lining up with TRBD1. This CDR3 contains 13 residues. Germline V CDR1 and CDR2: LNHDA, SQIVND (reference sequence). J lost 7 bases, V lost 6 bases, and 9 bases had no gene match. The CDR3 loop reads CASSLNTGDEQYF. CDR3 bases: TGTGCCAGTAGCCTTAATACAGGGGATGAGCAGTACTTC.

The gene calls are TRBV5-1 and TRBJ2-7; D remains unclear. The CDR3 contains 13 residues. CDR1 is SGHRS and CDR2 is YFSETQ in the germline V gene. Trimming cost V 7 bases and J 0 bases, with 11 bases left between them. This CDR3 is CASSWSFSYEQYF. CDR3 in DNA: TGCGCCAGCTCATGGAGCTTCTCCTACGAGCAGTACTTC.

V usage is TRBV7-9 and J usage is TRBJ2-4; 8 bases match TRBD1. Germline CDR1 and CDR2: SEHNR and FQNEAQ (reference sequence). The CDR3 length is 14 residues. V shed 5 bases, J shed 5 bases, and the junction held 5 bases outside the gene matches. The CDR3 coding sequence is TGTGCCAGCAGCACCCAGGGGGCCGAAAACATTCAGTACTTC. Protein product: CASSTQGAENIQYF.

V gene TRBV2 combines with J gene TRBJ2-1, with 11 bases lining up with TRBD2. The CDR3 sequence is 15 residues long. V lost 6 bases to trimming and J lost 8 bases; unmatched junction nucleotides: 9. Germline V gives CDR1 SNHLY, CDR2 FYNNEI. DNA of the CDR3: TGTGCCAGCAGGGGGCGGACTAGCGGGTGGGATGAGCAGTTCTTC. Protein: CASRGRTSGWDEQFF.

V and J are TRBV5-1 and TRBJ2-3; TRBD1 aligns across 9 bases. The germline CDR1 and CDR2 sequences are SGHRS and YFSETQ. This CDR3 contains 14 residues. Losses at the gene ends were 1 base for V and 4 bases for J; bases not matched to a gene: 1. CDR3 nucleotides: TGCGCCAGCAGCTTGAGACAGGGGGCAGATACGCAGTATTTT. Its protein product is CASSLRQGADTQYF.

The chain is built from TRBV19 and TRBJ1-2; D gene ambiguous. The germline CDR1 and CDR2 sequences are LNHDA and SQIVND (reference sequence). Trimming left V 7 bases short and J 8 bases short, with 20 bases between. This CDR3 contains 14 residues. The CDR3 DNA sequence: TGTGCCAGTACCCCCAGGCGGGTAAAGGAGGGCTACACCTTC. Translated, it gives CASTPRRVKEGYTF.

This chain joins TRBV24-1 and TRBJ2-3, with 11 positions matching TRBD2. The trim removed 9 bases at V and 2 bases at J, leaving 3 bases unmatched. The CDR3 has 14 amino acids. CDR1 KGHDR and CDR2 SFDVKD come from the germline V gene. CDR3 in DNA: TGTGCCACCGGGACTAGCGGTTCCACAGATACGCAGTATTTT. It yields the protein CATGTSGSTDTQYF.

The rearrangement joins TRBV18 to TRBJ2-3, with D tentatively TRBD2 (5 bases). Trimming took off 0 bases at V and 0 bases at J, with 10 bases between the two ends. Germline V gives CDR1 KGHSH, CDR2 LQKENI. The CDR3 has 16 residues. The DNA for the CDR3 is TGTGCCAGCTCACCACCGGTAGCGCCTAGCACAGATACGCAGTATTTT. Residues: CASSPPVAPSTDTQYF.

The chain uses TRBV6-6 and TRBJ2-7; 7 bases agree with TRBD1. V gave up 5 bases and J gave up 3 bases; unmatched junction bases: 4. This CDR3 is built from 13 residues. Germline V lookup: CDR1 MNHNY, CDR2 SVGAGI (reference sequence). CDR3 loop: CASSRDRDYEQYV. DNA of the CDR3: TGTGCCAGCAGTAGGGACAGAGACTACGAGCAGTACGTC.

This chain joins TRBV28 and TRBJ1-2; D remains unclear. Germline V gene sequence: CDR1 MDHEN, CDR2 SYDVKM. The V gene lost 3 bases and the J gene lost 4 bases, with 15 bases spanning the gap. The CDR3 covers 15 residues. This CDR3 reads CASSLPPDLSYGYTF. The CDR3 nucleotides are TGTGCCAGCAGTTTGCCCCCCGATCTGAGCTATGGCTACACCTTC.

The rearrangement uses TRBV3-1 (or the pseudogene TRBV3-2) and TRBJ2-1, with 8 nucleotides matching TRBD2. CDR3 size: 18 residues. The V and J ends lost 4 bases and 9 bases, in that order; junction bases with no gene match: 20. Germline V gives CDR1 LGHDT, CDR2 YNNKEL (reference sequence). This chain's CDR3 is CASSLNEGDSAGGSEQFF. The CDR3 nucleotides read TGTGCCAGCAGCCTAAATGAGGGAGACTCCGCGGGAGGTAGTGAGCAGTTCTTC.

This sequence joins TRBV19 and TRBJ2-3; D not resolved. Germline-derived CDR1 and CDR2 are LNHDA and SQIVND (reference sequence). This CDR3 is 13 amino acids long. V was cut by 7 bases and J by 2 bases, with 10 bases left in between. In DNA form, the CDR3 reads TGTGCCAGTACTGCAACACACACAGATACGCAGTATTTT. Amino acids: CASTATHTDTQYF.

This chain joins TRBV5-4 and TRBJ2-2; no reliable D call. V gave up 0 bases and J gave up 8 bases, with 11 bases separating them. The CDR3 is 14 residues long. CDR1 and CDR2 from the germline V gene are SGHNT and YYREEE (reference sequence). CDR3 protein: CASSLDLPRGELFF. The DNA for the CDR3 is TGTGCCAGCAGCTTGGATCTACCTCGAGGGGAGCTGTTTTTT.

This sequence joins TRBV3-1 (or the pseudogene TRBV3-2) and TRBJ2-4; the D gene is possibly TRBD2 (6 bases). V shed 5 bases and J shed 0 bases, with 20 bases lying between them. Germline V gene data show CDR1 as LGHDT and CDR2 as YNNKEL (reference sequence). The CDR3 runs 18 residues. The CDR3 here is CASSSPTLAPLAKNIQYF. The CDR3 nucleotides are TGTGCCAGCAGCTCCCCGACACTAGCACCACTAGCCAAAAACATTCAGTACTTC.

The chain recombines TRBV2 with TRBJ2-5; D possibly corresponds to TRBD1 (6 bases). Trimming took 7 bases from V and 6 from J, leaving 18 bases between them. This CDR3 spans 14 amino acids. Per germline, CDR1 SNHLY and CDR2 FYNNEI. The CDR3 loop reads CASNPLLQGKTQYF. The DNA of the CDR3 is TGTGCCAGCAATCCCCTCCTCCAGGGGAAGACCCAGTACTTC.

V gene TRBV7-9 combines with J gene TRBJ2-3, with 8 positions matching TRBD1. The CDR3 loop spans 15 amino acids. CDR1 and CDR2 from the germline V gene are SEHNR and FQNEAQ (reference sequence). With V trimmed by 3 bases and J by 5 bases, 7 bases remained unmatched. DNA for the CDR3: TGTGCCAGCAGCTTGGGGACAGGTATTCAAGATACGCAGTATTTT. It encodes CASSLGTGIQDTQYF.